This T cell receptor (beta chain) was captured in a study of cytomegalovirus exposure and HLA in healthy donors. For the study at large: A subsequent analysis stated that the 120 or so validation repertoires were run on the same platform as the roughly 620 first-cohort repertoires.

Study-wide points: Some public TCRs appeared in many individuals, while most sequences were rare. The tendency of first-cohort TCR clusters to co-occur in the 100 to 150 validation repertoires emerged from a later analysis.

In germline, CDR1 is SGHTA, CDR2 FQGNSA. V trimming: 5 bases; J trimming: 2 bases; junction bases outside the gene matches: 6. This CDR3 spans 15 amino acids. The protocol was immunoSEQ multiplex PCR, while the TCRdb copy is restricted to in-frame clones and leaves out a portion. The sample includes more than 95,000 clones, around 88% seen only once; the top ten take 4% to 6%. In the case of this clone: The antigen remains undetermined.

This clonotype was obtained from a man between 18 and 35 years old in good health and CMV-seronegative. The chain has TRBV7-2 and TRBJ2-3; TRBD1 matches 8 bases. The sample taken for sequencing was PBMCs. The chain's CDR3 is CASSAQGGDTDTQYF. CDR3 DNA: TGTGCCAGCAGCGCACAGGGGGGAGACACAGATACGCAGTATTTT. The variable domain in full, completed from reference TRBV7-2 and TRBJ2-3, reads GAGVSQSPSNKVTEKGKDVELRCDPISGHTALYWYRQSLGQGLEFLIYFQGNSAPDKSGLPSDRFSAERTGGSVSTLTIQRTQQEDSAVYLCASSAQGGDTDTQYFGPGTRLTVL.